What follows is one TCR beta chain and its context. What it binds is not known. These data originate in a study of chemoradiotherapy in HPV16-positive cancers. Study details: A couple of HPV16-positive patients' cells yielded candidate HPV-specific clones and common motifs.

Study-level points and caveats: Candidate HPV-specific clones and E7-related TCR motifs grew in tumor during treatment.

Here immunoSEQ multiplex PCR was the method, and the copy in TCRdb shows in-frame clones only, minus some. The sample consists of some 70,000 clones, 85% to 90% of them appearing once. This CDR3 is 16 amino acids long. Losses at the gene ends were 4 bases for V and 0 bases for J; bases not matched to a gene: 7. Looked up from germline, CDR1 is MGHRA and CDR2 is YSYEKL. This rearrangement joins TRBV4-1 to TRBJ1-1; 8 nucleotides match TRBD1. The sample consisted of blood, taken from a patient who underwent chemoradiotherapy. The sequence came from a human donor with HPV-associated anogenital cancer. The CDR3 DNA is TGCGCCAGCAGCCCATCTCCGACAGGGGTGAACACTGAAGCTTTCTTT. Its translation: CASSPSPTGVNTEAFF.